This T cell receptor beta chain was sequenced for a study of T cells in Graves' hyperthyroidism and ophthalmopathy. Diagnosing involved the use of clinical symptoms, serum thyroxine and TRAb, thyroid ultrasound and orbital computed tomography. Amplified TCR beta CDR3 regions came from RNA transcripts. In the first-round RT-PCR of the TCR CDR3, the HTBI primer set was used. TCRdb reprocessed the multiplex PCR reads via MiXCR and lists one record per CDR3 protein. The top ten clones hold around a fifth of a sample with roughly 350,000 distinct CDR3 sequences, roughly 14% of them seen once. Study-wide points: Blood shared most expanded thyroid clonotypes above 0.001.

Ten or more counts support this clonotype. Its matching antigen is unknown. This CDR3 comprises 13 residues. V gave up 6 bases and J gave up 3 bases, with 11 bases separating them. In germline, CDR1 is KGHSH, CDR2 LQKENI. The TCR comes from a woman in her thirties with Graves' ophthalmopathy. The sequencing sample was made of blood. The chain is built from TRBV18 and TRBJ1-2; D is perhaps TRBD1 (6 bases). CDR3 loop: CASSGGVDYGYTF. CDR3 DNA: TGTGCCAGCTCCGGGGGCGTAGACTATGGCTACACCTTC.